A single sample gave rise to the 20 T cell receptor beta chains below, sequenced in a study of a mutant IDH1 vaccine in newly diagnosed glioma. Sequencing was performed with immunoSEQ multiplex PCR; in TCRdb, only in-frame clones are kept and a portion is missing. The table shows about 58,000 clones, with about 80% occurring only once. The time point is: week 5, during vaccination. Every vaccine dose comprised 300 ug of mutant IDH1 20-mer peptide plus topical imiquimod. These TCRs are of unknown antigen specificity. Sequenced here: PBMCs, sampled from a glioma patient whose treatment included an IDH1 peptide vaccine. All receptors come from a woman aged 45-65 years with glioma.

The rearrangement links TRBV2 to TRBJ2-7; TRBD1 might be the D (6 bases). Germline V gene data show CDR1 as SNHLY and CDR2 as FYNNEI. Trimming took 0 bases from V and 2 from J, leaving 8 bases between them. The CDR3 extends over 14 amino acids. The CDR3 region has the DNA TGTGCCAGCAGTGAAGCGGGGGCCCCCTACGAGCAGTACTTC. Protein product: CASSEAGAPYEQYF.

V gene TRBV29-1 combines with J gene TRBJ1-1; TRBD1 matches 7 bases. This CDR3 contains 13 residues. Germline CDR1 SQVTM, CDR2 ANQGSEA. Germline trimming cut 6 bases from V and 5 bases from J; bases unmatched to any gene: 9. The DNA of the CDR3 is TGCAGCGTCCAGGAGGGGGCGACGACTGAAGCTTTCTTT. Encoded protein: CSVQEGATTEAFF.

V is TRBV7-6 and J is TRBJ1-4; TRBD1 aligns across 9 bases. Germline-derived CDR1 and CDR2 are SGHVS and FNYEAQ. V lost 5 bases to trimming and J lost 8 bases; unmatched junction nucleotides: 6. The CDR3 has 14 residues. The CDR3 DNA is TGTGCCAGCAGCCAGACAGGGGGGCGAGAAAAACTGTTTTTT. Protein product: CASSQTGGREKLFF.

This clone was counted a single time. CDR3 sequence (DNA): TGCAGCGTTGAAGATCTGGACCCCTCCAGGCTCCTTGATGGCTACACCTTC. Its translation is CSVEDLDPSRLLDGYTF. The chain uses TRBV29-1 and TRBJ1-2; D gene uncertain. The V end was cut by 0 bases, the J end by 6 bases, with 23 bases between. The CDR3 contains 17 residues. Per the germline V gene, CDR1 is SQVTM and CDR2 is ANQGSEA.

The chain employs TRBV15 and TRBJ1-1; D remains ambiguous. Between the trimmed V and J ends, which lost 0 bases and 1 base, there was a span of 9 bases. Germline CDR1 is LNHNV and CDR2 is YYDKDF (reference sequence). The CDR3 totals 15 residues. The DNA of the CDR3 is TGTGCCACCAGCAGAGAAACTTACCCGAACACTGAAGCTTTCTTT. Residues: CATSRETYPNTEAFF.

The rearrangement joins TRBV7-2 to TRBJ1-1, with no clear D. Trimming pared 2 bases from V and 0 bases from J, leaving 1 base between. Germline CDR1 reads SGHTA; CDR2 reads FQGNSA. The CDR3 consists of 12 residues. The CDR3 DNA is TGTGCCAGCAGCTTACTGAACACTGAAGCTTTCTTT. Its translation is CASSLLNTEAFF.

The gene calls are TRBV7-9 and TRBJ1-3; possibly TRBD1 for D (5 bases). CDR3 length: 16 residues. Trimming removed 1 base from V and 0 bases from J, with 10 bases in between. CDR1 and CDR2 from the germline V gene are SEHNR and FQNEAQ (reference sequence). The CDR3, as DNA: TGTGCCAGCAGCTTAGTATTGGGGGGCTCTGGAAACACCATATATTTT. Amino acid sequence: CASSLVLGGSGNTIYF.

V usage is TRBV5-1 and J usage is TRBJ2-7; weak D call: TRBD2 (5 bases). CDR1 and CDR2 (germline): SGHRS, YFSETQ. The CDR3 covers 15 residues. The V and J ends lost 4 bases and 5 bases respectively, with 19 bases between them. The CDR3 sequence is CASSHGGGSINEQYF. CDR3 DNA: TGCGCCAGCAGCCACGGTGGCGGGTCCATCAACGAGCAGTACTTC. The variable domain in full, completed from reference TRBV5-1 and TRBJ2-7, reads KAGVTQTPRYLIKTRGQQVTLSCSPISGHRSVSWYQQTPGQGLQFLFEYFSETQRNKGNFPGRFSGRQFSNSRSEMNVSTLELGDSALYLCASSHGGGSINEQYFGPGTRLTVT.

V gene TRBV4-1 combines with J gene TRBJ1-2; 11 bases line up with TRBD1. CDR1 is MGHRA, CDR2 YSYEKL, per germline. V gave up 3 bases and J gave up 6 bases; unmatched junction bases: 6. The CDR3 contains 15 residues. CDR3 nucleotide sequence: TGCGCCAGCAGCCAGCCGGACAGGGGGCTCAATGGCTACACCTTC. It yields the protein CASSQPDRGLNGYTF.

This clone was detected only a few times. The chain is built from TRBV20-1 and TRBJ1-1; D is undetermined. Trimming left V 5 bases short and J 7 bases short, with 11 bases between. CDR1 DFQATT and CDR2 SNEGSKA come from the germline V gene (reference sequence). CDR3 length: 11 residues. CDR3 nucleotide sequence: TGCAGTGCTCGGAGGGCTGGTGAAGCTTTCTTT. The encoded protein is CSARRAGEAFF.

The rearrangement uses TRBV14 and TRBJ2-3, with unresolved D. The germline V gene encodes CDR1 SGHDN and CDR2 FVKESK. V lost 1 base, J lost 2 bases, and 7 bases lay in between. The CDR3 spans 14 residues. The CDR3: CASSQVTHTDTQYF. The CDR3 DNA follows: TGTGCCAGCAGCCAAGTGACTCACACAGATACGCAGTATTTT.

The V call is TRBV2, the J call TRBJ2-1; the match to TRBD2 covers 9 bases. This CDR3 is 17 amino acids long. The ends lost 6 bases at V and 1 base at J; junction bases unmatched: 10. Germline V CDR1 and CDR2: SNHLY, FYNNEI. The CDR3 spells CASSPGTSIRSYNEQFF. CDR3 sequence (DNA): TGTGCCAGCAGCCCCGGGACTAGCATCCGGTCCTACAATGAGCAGTTCTTC.

The CDR3 DNA sequence: TGTGCCAGCAGCTTGGGTTTAGGACGAGTGGGTACTGAAGCTTTCTTT. It specifies CASSLGLGRVGTEAFF. V usage is TRBV7-2 and J usage is TRBJ1-1, with D unresolved. The CDR3 has 16 residues. V lost 3 bases and J lost 5, with 19 bases in between. Germline V gene sequence: CDR1 SGHTA, CDR2 FQGNSA.

This rearrangement joins TRBV6-6 to TRBJ2-1; D possibly corresponds to TRBD2 (6 bases). The CDR3 sequence is 15 residues long. V was clipped by 0 bases and J by 7 bases, with 13 bases between them. Germline V gene lookup returns CDR1 MNHNY and CDR2 SVGAGI (reference sequence). DNA of the CDR3: TGTGCCAGCAGTTACTCGAACCTAGCGAGGAATGAGCAGTTCTTC. Translating gives CASSYSNLARNEQFF.

The chain links TRBV7-9 to TRBJ1-2; 7 bases are shared with TRBD1. The CDR3 contains 15 residues. Trimming took 0 bases from V and 2 from J; bases not matched to a gene: 3. Germline-derived CDR1 and CDR2 are SEHNR and FQNEAQ (reference sequence). In DNA, the CDR3 is TGTGCCAGCAGCTTAGCCGGGGACAGCAACTATGGCTACACCTTC. Residues: CASSLAGDSNYGYTF.

J is TRBJ1-1 and V is TRBV5-1, with 7 bases that match TRBD1. The CDR3 consists of 13 residues. Per germline, CDR1 SGHRS and CDR2 YFSETQ. The trim removed 4 bases at V and 3 bases at J, leaving 3 bases unmatched. The CDR3 DNA follows: TGCGCCAGCAGCCAACAGGGGTACACTGAAGCTTTCTTT. Its translation is CASSQQGYTEAFF.

This clone was seen once. The rearrangement joins TRBV18 to TRBJ1-2, with D hard to call. The germline V and J ends were trimmed by 2 bases and 2 bases, with 6 bases remaining between them. Germline V gene lookup returns CDR1 KGHSH and CDR2 LQKENI. The CDR3 spans 13 residues. CDR3 region: CASSPNQNYGYTF. In DNA, the CDR3 is TGTGCCAGCTCACCAAACCAGAACTATGGCTACACCTTC.

The V call is TRBV6-5, the J call TRBJ1-1; the D gene is possibly TRBD1 (6 bases). V dropped 4 bases and J dropped 4 bases, with 13 bases sitting between them. This CDR3 has 14 amino acids. CDR1 and CDR2 (germline): MNHEY, SVGAGI. The CDR3 DNA reads TGTGCCAGCAGTTTCCAGGGAGGGGGCACTGAAGCTTTCTTT. Translating it yields CASSFQGGGTEAFF.

Concerning this clone: Other nucleotide sequences in the sample specify the same CDR3. The chain uses TRBV6-5 and TRBJ1-5; the match to TRBD1 covers 7 bases. Trimming at V came to 5 bases and at J to 5 bases, leaving 3 bases not matched to a gene. The length of the CDR3 is 13 residues. Germline CDR1 and CDR2: MNHEY and SVGAGI. The CDR3 bases are TGTGCCAGCAGTAGGGACAGAGATCAGCCCCAGCATTTT. Residues: CASSRDRDQPQHF.

The chain links TRBV7-2 to TRBJ1-4; the D is unclear. Trimming stripped 1 base from V and 6 bases from J, with 9 bases between. Germline V CDR1 and CDR2: SGHTA, FQGNSA. The CDR3 is 14 residues long. CDR3 in amino acids: CASSLEPDDEKLFF. The CDR3, as DNA: TGTGCCAGCAGCTTAGAACCCGACGATGAAAAACTGTTTTTT.